These 12 T cell receptor beta chains were all obtained from the same sample, sequenced in a study of CD4 and CD8 cells across lung adenocarcinoma regions (dated by TCRdb to the late 2010s). The library was generated by PCR. TCRdb shows the sequencer as HiSeq X Ten. In TCRdb, the public reads were trimmed at Q25 with fastp and aligned with MiXCR, with productive beta chains retained. Here each entry gathers all rows of one CDR3 protein and keeps the most common genes and DNA. The sample has fewer than 25,000 distinct CDR3 sequences on record, roughly 54% of them singletons. The leading ten clones occupy under 35% of the sample. Sequenced material: CD8+ T cells from the center of a lung tumor. The meaning of the sample's cell subset or site label: tumor center region. The receptor set was obtained from a female donor with lung adenocarcinoma. The CD4 and CD8 labels of this study may be unreliable.

The table lists this clonotype with many counts. The chain combines TRBV9 with TRBJ2-2, with 8 bases identical to TRBD1. J was trimmed by 7 bases and V by 2 bases; bases with no gene match: 10. CDR1 and CDR2 (germline): SGDLS, YYNGEE. This CDR3 spans 16 amino acids. The DNA for the CDR3 is TGTGCCAGCAGCGTGGGACAGGTTGAGTGGGGCGGGGAGCTGTTTTTT. Encoded protein: CASSVGQVEWGGELFF.

The chain links TRBV6-5 to TRBJ2-3; D remains unclear. V lost 4 bases, J lost 6 bases, and 11 bases lay in between. The CDR3 is made up of 13 amino acids. Germline values: CDR1 MNHEY, CDR2 SVGAGI. CDR3 protein: CASSSFLRDTQYF. The DNA of the CDR3 is TGTGCCAGCAGTTCCTTCCTTCGGGATACGCAGTATTTT.

This clonotype was observed a handful of times. The rearrangement uses TRBV10-2 and TRBJ2-5, with 9 bases identical to TRBD1. The better agreement between TRBJ2-7 and the DNA end casts doubt on the J call. The CDR3 spans 14 residues. Germline CDR1 is WSHSY and CDR2 is SAAADI. CDR3 loop: CASSATGGTYEQYF. DNA of the CDR3: TGCGCCAGCAGTGCGACAGGGGGGACCTACGAGCAGTACTTC.

This clonotype was recorded many times. The CDR3 DNA reads TGTGCCAGCAGTTACTCCACGAACAGGTCTTTAACCGAGACCTACAATGAGCAGTTCTTC. This sequence encodes CASSYSTNRSLTETYNEQFF. The chain employs TRBV6-5 and TRBJ2-1; weak D call: TRBD1 (5 bases). V was trimmed by 0 bases and J by 2 bases, leaving 23 bases between them. CDR1 is MNHEY, CDR2 SVGAGI, per germline. The CDR3 runs 20 residues.

V gene TRBV6-5 combines with J gene TRBJ2-1; possibly TRBD1 for D (6 bases). CDR1 and CDR2 (germline): MNHEY, SVGAGI. This CDR3 contains 13 residues. V shed 2 bases and J shed 8 bases, with 10 bases lying between them. DNA of the CDR3: TGTGCCAGCAGTTACGGGGGCGGGTATGAGCAGTTCTTC. Its translation: CASSYGGGYEQFF.

This clonotype was recorded a few times. The DNA for the CDR3 is TGTGCCAGCAGCCCCCGGGCCCAGTTAAGCGAAAAACTGTTTTTT. This codes for CASSPRAQLSEKLFF. The chain links TRBV14 to TRBJ1-4; no clear D. Germline CDR1 is SGHDN and CDR2 is FVKESK. Trimming took 4 bases from V and 8 from J, leaving 17 bases between them. There are 15 residues in the CDR3.

V is TRBV7-2 and J is TRBJ2-3, with a weak D call TRBD2 (6 bases). The CDR3 consists of 14 residues. Germline CDR1 is SGHTA and CDR2 is FQGNSA. CDR3 sequence: CAGRGVRDEDTQYF. CDR3 nucleotide sequence: TGTGCGGGGCGCGGGGTCCGTGATGAAGATACGCAGTATTTT.

The rearrangement uses TRBV3-1 and TRBJ2-3; D is possibly TRBD1 or TRBD2 (5 bases each). Trimming pared 3 bases from V and 1 base from J, leaving 14 bases between. Germline CDR1 is LGHDT and CDR2 is YNNKEL (reference sequence). CDR3 length: 16 residues. CDR3 loop: CASSQAGTERTDTQYF. The CDR3 nucleotides read TGTGCCAGCAGCCAGGCCGGGACCGAACGCACAGATACGCAGTATTTT.

This chain connects TRBV4-1 to TRBJ2-5; 9 positions match TRBD1. The J call is uncertain, as TRBJ2-7 better fits the DNA end. CDR1 MGHRA and CDR2 YSYEKL come from the germline V gene. CDR3 length equals 18 residues. The CDR3 bases are TGCGCCAGCAGCCAAGAATTAGACGGGACAGGGAGTACCTACGAGCAGTACTTC. It is translated as CASSQELDGTGSTYEQYF.

A single count supports this clonotype. Its ends do not fully match the called genes, so a read error is possible. CDR3 region: CASSSGPNTEEQFF. CDR3 in DNA: TGCGCCAGCAGCTCAGGACCGAACACCGAGGAGCAGTTTTTT. This chain links TRBV10-1 with TRBJ2-2, with D uncertain. In germline, CDR1 is WNHNN, CDR2 SYGVQD (reference sequence). The CDR3 sequence is 14 residues long.

The V and J genes are TRBV6-5 and TRBJ2-3, with 10 positions matching TRBD2. The CDR3 is 14 residues long. Germline CDR1 reads MNHEY; CDR2 reads SVGAGI. Trimming took 6 bases from V and 3 from J; bases not matched to a gene: 3. CDR3 sequence reads: CASSNSGRTDTQYF. For the CDR3, the DNA is TGTGCCAGCAGCAATAGCGGGAGGACAGATACGCAGTATTTT.

This clonotype was counted once. CDR3 sequence reads: CASGPGEGVKYF. CDR3 coding DNA: TGTGCTAGTGGTCCTGGTGAGGGGGTCAAGTACTTC. The rearrangement uses TRBV12-5 and TRBJ2-4, with D perhaps TRBD1 (6 bases). The V end was cut by 5 bases, the J end by 14 bases, with 16 bases between. Germline V gene data show CDR1 as LGHNT and CDR2 as FRNRAP. The CDR3 extends over 12 amino acids.